These 12 T cell receptor beta chains share one sample of origin, sequenced in a study of OX40 agonist ivuxolimab in advanced cancers. The repertoire was sequenced with immunoSEQ multiplex PCR; TCRdb's copy has only in-frame clones and lacks some. The repertoire consists of under 20,000 clones, with approximately 84% occurring once and the leading ten covering roughly 3.8%. The sample in question was CD4+ or CD8+ T cells sorted from blood, obtained in a trial of the OX40 agonist ivuxolimab. The receptors here all came from an adult with an advanced solid tumor such as melanoma, head and neck, liver or kidney cancer.

This clone was seen only once. The J gene is TRBJ2-3, the V gene TRBV9; 9 positions match TRBD1. The CDR3 contains 16 residues. The V and J ends lost 0 bases and 13 bases, in that order; junction bases with no gene match: 15. Germline CDR1 and CDR2: SGDLS and YYNGEE. The CDR3 region is CASSVEGQGGPYKKYF. CDR3 DNA sequence: TGTGCCAGCAGCGTAGAGGGACAGGGCGGACCCTATAAAAAGTATTTT. The whole variable domain, filled in from reference TRBV9 and TRBJ2-3, reads DSGVTQTPKHLITATGQRVTLRCSPRSGDLSVYWYQQSLDQGLQFLIQYYNGEERAKGNILERFSAQQFPDLHSELNLSSLELGDSALYFCASSVEGQGGPYKKYFGPGTRLTVL.

The chain recombines TRBV10-1 with TRBJ1-5; 8 positions match TRBD1. Germline V lookup: CDR1 WNHNN, CDR2 SYGVQD (reference sequence). Germline trimming cut 6 bases from V and 5 bases from J; bases unmatched to any gene: 6. CDR3 length equals 14 residues. The CDR3 sequence: CASRDDRGHQPQHF. The DNA of the CDR3 is TGCGCCAGCAGGGATGACAGGGGCCATCAGCCCCAGCATTTT.

The CDR3 loop reads CASSRQGRNSNQPQHF. The DNA for the CDR3 is TGTGCCAGCAGTCGACAGGGGCGGAATAGCAATCAGCCCCAGCATTTT. The chain couples TRBV6-6 to TRBJ1-5; 8 bases line up with TRBD1. The J segment lost 0 bases and the V segment lost 5 bases, leaving 6 bases of the junction unmatched. CDR1 is MNHNY, CDR2 SVGAGI, per germline (reference sequence). This CDR3 contains 16 residues.

This clone occurred once. This chain joins TRBV7-3 and TRBJ2-2; TRBD2 is a possible D gene (5 bases). The CDR3 totals 16 residues. Germline V CDR1 and CDR2: SGHTA, FQGTGA. Trimming left V 5 bases short and J 5 bases short, with 18 bases between. CDR3 nucleotide sequence: TGTGCCAGCAGCCCCGCCGGACGGACGGGGACCGGGGAGCTGTTTTTT. This translates into CASSPAGRTGTGELFF.

This chain links TRBV30 with TRBJ2-5; TRBD2 matches at 10 bases. The CDR3 loop spans 13 amino acids. V shed 8 bases and J 5 bases; nucleotides not matched to a gene: 8. Germline V CDR1 and CDR2: GTSNPN, SVGIG (reference sequence). The CDR3 DNA follows: TGTGCCAGTAGCGGGGGGCCCGGTGAGACCCAGTACTTC. Its protein product is CASSGGPGETQYF.

The V gene is TRBV9, the J gene TRBJ1-4; D gene uncertain. Germline lookup yields CDR1 SGDLS and CDR2 YYNGEE. Deletions cut 2 bases from V and 8 bases from J, with 13 bases between. CDR3 length: 14 residues. The CDR3 reads CASSVGFAKEKLFF. CDR3 DNA: TGTGCCAGCAGCGTGGGATTTGCGAAGGAAAAACTGTTTTTT.

This chain links TRBV14 with TRBJ2-3; no reliable D call. V was shortened by 1 base and J by 3 bases, with 11 bases between the two germline ends. Germline CDR1 reads SGHDN; CDR2 reads FVKESK. This CDR3 comprises 15 residues. CDR3 bases: TGTGCCAGCAGCCAAGCTGTGCCCGGGACAGATACGCAGTATTTT. This codes for CASSQAVPGTDTQYF.

This rearrangement joins TRBV19 to TRBJ1-5, with 9 bases aligning to TRBD1. Unmatched junction bases numbered 8, after V lost 6 bases and J lost 5 bases. CDR3 length: 15 amino acids. Germline CDR1 is LNHDA and CDR2 is SQIVND (reference sequence). CDR3 residues: CASSPGQGMYQPQHF. Written as DNA, the CDR3 is TGTGCCAGTAGCCCCGGACAGGGGATGTATCAGCCCCAGCATTTT.

This clone came up a few times. The chain carries TRBV2 and TRBJ2-7; TRBD1 is a possible D gene (5 bases). V was shortened by 4 bases and J by 1 base, with 11 bases between the two germline ends. The CDR3 is made up of 14 amino acids. CDR1 and CDR2 (germline): SNHLY, FYNNEI. The CDR3 protein is CASSGADRSYEQYF. CDR3 in DNA: TGTGCCAGCAGTGGGGCAGACAGATCCTACGAGCAGTACTTC.

V usage is TRBV6-5 and J usage is TRBJ2-4, with a weak D call TRBD2 (5 bases). V lost 0 bases and J 9 bases, leaving 15 bases between the germline ends. Germline V CDR1 and CDR2: MNHEY, SVGAGI. CDR3 length: 15 residues. The CDR3 reads CASSYSRGSFGIQYF. The CDR3 coding sequence is TGTGCCAGCAGTTACTCGAGAGGGAGTTTTGGCATTCAGTACTTC.

The count of this clone is one. The rearrangement uses TRBV10-3 and TRBJ2-1; 7 nucleotides match TRBD2. CDR3 length: 14 amino acids. The V gene's germline CDR1 is ENHRY and CDR2 SYGVKD. J gave up 3 bases and V 3 bases, and 2 bases lay outside the gene matches. CDR3 in amino acids: CAISEKRGYNEQFF. The DNA for the CDR3 is TGTGCCATCAGTGAAAAGCGGGGCTACAATGAGCAGTTCTTC.

The gene calls are TRBV7-2 and TRBJ1-1, with TRBD1 matching 8 bases. Germline assignment: CDR1 SGHTA and CDR2 FQGNSA. V lost 5 bases and J lost 1; bases outside the gene matches: 6. This CDR3 contains 15 residues. The CDR3 protein is CASSQGASWNTEAFF. Here the CDR3 DNA reads TGTGCCAGCAGCCAGGGGGCTTCGTGGAACACTGAAGCTTTCTTT.